These 23 T cell receptor beta chains came from one sample sequenced in a study of a mutant IDH1 vaccine in newly diagnosed glioma. Assay: immunoSEQ multiplex PCR; the TCRdb copy retains only in-frame clones and omits some. The sample yields 85,000 to 100,000 clones, 83% seen once. Sample time point: baseline, week 1 (first vaccination visit). Treatment indicated: pre-vaccination baseline after standard-of-care therapy. The sequences come from PBMCs, collected from a glioma patient treated with radiotherapy, temozolomide or both. All receptors come from a woman aged 50 to 65 with glioma.

This clone was seen a handful of times. The chain has TRBV27 and TRBJ2-3, with D unresolved. The ends were cut back, 11 bases at V and 2 bases at J, with 11 bases in the middle. CDR1 is MNHEY, CDR2 SMNVEV, per germline (reference sequence). This CDR3 comprises 12 residues. CDR3 amino acids: CALGRYTDTQYF. The CDR3, as DNA: TGTGCCTTAGGACGGTACACAGATACGCAGTATTTT.

The chain employs TRBV5-4 and TRBJ2-3; D possibly corresponds to TRBD1 (6 bases). Germline V gene sequence: CDR1 SGHNT, CDR2 YYREEE (reference sequence). The CDR3 is 16 residues long. The ends were cut back, 0 bases at V and 5 bases at J, with 16 bases in the middle. The CDR3 loop is CASSLGGRRGGDTQYF. The CDR3 coding sequence is TGTGCCAGCAGCTTGGGAGGACGTCGAGGGGGAGATACGCAGTATTTT.

The V and J genes are TRBV2 and TRBJ2-2; D remains unclear. The CDR3 has 12 amino acids. V was trimmed by 6 bases and J by 8 bases, leaving 10 bases between them. Germline CDR1 is SNHLY and CDR2 is FYNNEI. As DNA, the CDR3 is TGTGCCAGCAGAGGAAGGCTAGGGGAGCTGTTTTTT. Its protein is CASRGRLGELFF.

V and J are TRBV9 and TRBJ1-4; D is undetermined. The germline V and J ends were trimmed by 3 bases and 0 bases, with 6 bases remaining between them. The CDR3 totals 14 residues. Germline V gives CDR1 SGDLS, CDR2 YYNGEE. DNA for the CDR3: TGTGCCAGCAGCGCCGGACCAACTAATGAAAAACTGTTTTTT. It specifies CASSAGPTNEKLFF.

The chain combines TRBV7-2 with TRBJ2-7, with D unclear. The V end lost 5 bases, the J end lost 0 bases, and 2 bases lay between the germline ends. This CDR3 is built from 11 residues. Germline CDR1 and CDR2: SGHTA and FQGNSA. The CDR3 protein is CASSPSYEQYF. The CDR3 nucleotides read TGTGCCAGCAGCCCCTCCTACGAGCAGTACTTC.

This chain joins TRBV7-8 and TRBJ1-1; the D is unclear. CDR3 length: 14 residues. Trimming pared 2 bases from V and 2 bases from J, leaving 9 bases between. Germline CDR1 reads SGHVS; CDR2 reads FQNEAQ. The CDR3, as DNA: TGTGCCAGCAGCTTACGGAGGGCAAACACTGAAGCTTTCTTT. Residues: CASSLRRANTEAFF.

The rearrangement uses TRBV4-3 and TRBJ1-5; D uncertain. V gave up 0 bases and J gave up 6 bases, with 12 bases separating them. The germline V gene encodes CDR1 LGHNA and CDR2 YSLEER. The CDR3 runs to 15 residues. CDR3 in DNA: TGCGCCAGCAGCCAAGAGGGTTTGGCAGGTCAGCCCCAGCATTTT. This gives the protein CASSQEGLAGQPQHF.

The chain uses TRBV5-6 and TRBJ1-2; TRBD1 aligns across 9 bases. Germline V CDR1 and CDR2: SGHDT, YYEEEE. CDR3 length: 16 amino acids. The J segment lost 1 base and the V segment lost 0 bases, leaving 4 bases of the junction unmatched. The CDR3 bases are TGTGCCAGCAGCTTGGGGGGGACAGGGCTTAACTATGGCTACACCTTC. Encoded protein: CASSLGGTGLNYGYTF.

This chain connects TRBV9 to TRBJ1-2; TRBD1 agrees at 10 bases. With V trimmed by 3 bases and J by 4 bases, 9 bases remained unmatched. In germline, CDR1 is SGDLS, CDR2 YYNGEE. The CDR3 is made up of 16 amino acids. The CDR3 is CASSAWDRGGSYGYTF. Here the CDR3 DNA reads TGTGCCAGCAGCGCATGGGACAGGGGTGGGAGCTATGGCTACACCTTC. The variable domain in full, completed from reference TRBV9 and TRBJ1-2, reads DSGVTQTPKHLITATGQRVTLRCSPRSGDLSVYWYQQSLDQGLQFLIQYYNGEERAKGNILERFSAQQFPDLHSELNLSSLELGDSALYFCASSAWDRGGSYGYTFGSGTRLTVV.

In nucleotides, the CDR3 is TGTGCCACTCATACGGACGGCGGAGGTGGCAATCAGCCCCAGCATTTT. It translates to CATHTDGGGGNQPQHF. The chain links TRBV10-3 to TRBJ1-5; D is undetermined. The germline V and J ends were trimmed by 10 bases and 2 bases, with 21 bases remaining between them. CDR1 is ENHRY and CDR2 is SYGVKD in the germline V gene. The CDR3 runs 16 residues.

This chain uses TRBV19 with TRBJ1-2, with 9 nucleotides matching TRBD1. J was trimmed by 6 bases and V by 2 bases; bases with no gene match: 10. Germline V gene sequence: CDR1 LNHDA, CDR2 SQIVND (reference sequence). The CDR3 covers 16 residues. The CDR3 protein is CASSIPGTGQTHGYTF. CDR3 nucleotide sequence: TGTGCCAGTAGTATACCCGGGACAGGGCAGACCCATGGCTACACCTTC. Looking up the rest from reference TRBV19 and TRBJ1-2 gives the full variable domain: DGGITQSPKYLFRKEGQNVTLSCEQNLNHDAMYWYRQDPGQGLRLIYYSQIVNDFQKGDIAEGYSVSREKKESFPLTVTSAQKNPTAFYLCASSIPGTGQTHGYTFGSGTRLTVV.

The CDR3 bases are TGTGCCAGCAGCTTAGACTTCCGGACAACAACTAATGAAAAACTGTTTTTT. Protein sequence: CASSLDFRTTTNEKLFF. This chain connects TRBV7-9 to TRBJ1-4; perhaps TRBD1 as D (5 bases). V was clipped by 1 base and J by 0 bases, with 12 bases between them. The CDR3 consists of 17 residues. Germline V gene sequence: CDR1 SEHNR, CDR2 FQNEAQ (reference sequence).

The chain links TRBV7-2 to TRBJ2-7, with D perhaps matching TRBD1 (5 bases). This CDR3 is 15 amino acids long. The V and J ends lost 0 bases and 1 base respectively, with 10 bases between them. Germline V lookup: CDR1 SGHTA, CDR2 FQGNSA. The DNA for the CDR3 is TGTGCCAGCAGCTTAGCAGGGGCGATGTCCTACGAGCAGTACTTC. Protein product: CASSLAGAMSYEQYF.

The chain has TRBV5-6 and TRBJ1-2, with D tentatively TRBD1 (5 bases). Per the germline V gene, CDR1 is SGHDT and CDR2 is YYEEEE. V lost 5 bases to trimming and J lost 3 bases, with 20 bases between them. The CDR3 extends over 16 amino acids. The DNA of the CDR3 is TGTGCCAGCAGTTGGTCCGGGGGTAGGCTAGACTATGGCTACACCTTC. It yields the protein CASSWSGGRLDYGYTF.

The V gene is TRBV19, the J gene TRBJ1-5; 9 bases are shared with TRBD1. Losses at the gene ends were 3 bases for V and 3 bases for J; bases not matched to a gene: 3. This CDR3 has 15 amino acids. From germline, CDR1 is LNHDA and CDR2 SQIVND (reference sequence). In DNA, the CDR3 is TGTGCCAGTAGTATGGGACAGGGCTACAATCAGCCCCAGCATTTT. Translating gives CASSMGQGYNQPQHF. Full variable domain (outside the CDR3, taken from reference TRBV19 and TRBJ1-5): DGGITQSPKYLFRKEGQNVTLSCEQNLNHDAMYWYRQDPGQGLRLIYYSQIVNDFQKGDIAEGYSVSREKKESFPLTVTSAQKNPTAFYLCASSMGQGYNQPQHFGDGTRLSIL.

V usage is TRBV6-6 and J usage is TRBJ2-2; D is possibly TRBD1 (6 bases). Germline CDR1 and CDR2: MNHNY and SVGAGI (reference sequence). Trimming left V 5 bases short and J 2 bases short, with 9 bases between. CDR3 size: 14 residues. CDR3 protein: CASSPGQNTGELFF. The CDR3 nucleotides are TGTGCCAGCAGTCCGGGACAAAACACCGGGGAGCTGTTTTTT.

The rearrangement links TRBV6-5 to TRBJ1-6, with 10 bases identical to TRBD1. The germline gives CDR1 MNHEY, CDR2 SVGAGI. This CDR3 region has 14 residues. The J segment lost 10 bases and the V segment lost 6 bases, leaving 6 bases of the junction unmatched. CDR3 sequence reads: CASSLDRGGSPLHF. CDR3 DNA: TGTGCCAGCAGCTTGGACAGGGGGGGATCACCCCTCCACTTT.

This rearrangement joins TRBV5-1 to TRBJ2-1; D is ambiguous. The CDR3 is 15 residues long. Germline assignment: CDR1 SGHRS and CDR2 YFSETQ. V lost 4 bases to trimming and J lost 5 bases, with 16 bases between them. The CDR3 sequence is CASSAKGPDNNEQFF. CDR3 sequence (DNA): TGCGCCAGCAGCGCGAAAGGGCCCGATAACAATGAGCAGTTCTTC. The full variable domain, in which reference TRBV5-1 and TRBJ2-1 provide the parts outside the CDR3, is KAGVTQTPRYLIKTRGQQVTLSCSPISGHRSVSWYQQTPGQGLQFLFEYFSETQRNKGNFPGRFSGRQFSNSRSEMNVSTLELGDSALYLCASSAKGPDNNEQFFGPGTRLTVL.

The chain links TRBV4-2 to TRBJ1-1, with D unresolved. V lost 1 base to trimming and J lost 0 bases, with 6 bases between them. Germline values: CDR1 LGHNA, CDR2 YNFKEQ. The CDR3 length is 14 residues. CDR3 in DNA: TGTGCCAGCAGCCAAGTATCCGTGAACACTGAAGCTTTCTTT. Translating it yields CASSQVSVNTEAFF.

J is TRBJ1-4 and V is TRBV27; D possibly corresponds to TRBD1 (5 bases). Trimming pared 5 bases from V and 8 bases from J, leaving 21 bases between. The germline CDR1 and CDR2 sequences are MNHEY and SMNVEV (reference sequence). There are 16 residues in the CDR3. The CDR3 nucleotides are TGTGCCAGCAGTCCCACTTTACTGGGGGGTAGGGAAAAACTGTTTTTT. Translated, it gives CASSPTLLGGREKLFF.

The V gene is TRBV5-1, the J gene TRBJ2-7, with TRBD1 matching 8 bases. Trimming cost V 2 bases and J 5 bases; bases outside gene matches: 9. The CDR3 runs to 15 residues. Germline V gives CDR1 SGHRS, CDR2 YFSETQ. CDR3 amino acids: CASSLGNRGSNEQYF. The CDR3 DNA reads as TGCGCCAGCAGCTTAGGAAACAGGGGGAGCAACGAGCAGTACTTC.

Many counts were recorded for this clone. The chain employs TRBV6-5 and TRBJ1-2; TRBD1 agrees at 9 bases. CDR1 and CDR2 from the germline V gene are MNHEY and SVGAGI. V lost 5 bases and J lost 5; bases outside the gene matches: 6. This CDR3 has 14 residues. The CDR3 here is CASSLGQGSYGYTF. CDR3 in DNA: TGTGCCAGCAGTCTGGGACAGGGAAGTTATGGCTACACCTTC.

J is TRBJ1-4 and V is TRBV4-3; D possibly corresponds to TRBD1 (6 bases). Between the trimmed V and J ends, which lost 3 bases and 5 bases, there was a span of 7 bases. From germline, CDR1 is LGHNA and CDR2 YSLEER. The CDR3 loop spans 13 amino acids. CDR3 loop: CASSQGQNEKLFF. In nucleotides, the CDR3 is TGCGCCAGCAGCCAGGGACAAAATGAAAAACTGTTTTTT.